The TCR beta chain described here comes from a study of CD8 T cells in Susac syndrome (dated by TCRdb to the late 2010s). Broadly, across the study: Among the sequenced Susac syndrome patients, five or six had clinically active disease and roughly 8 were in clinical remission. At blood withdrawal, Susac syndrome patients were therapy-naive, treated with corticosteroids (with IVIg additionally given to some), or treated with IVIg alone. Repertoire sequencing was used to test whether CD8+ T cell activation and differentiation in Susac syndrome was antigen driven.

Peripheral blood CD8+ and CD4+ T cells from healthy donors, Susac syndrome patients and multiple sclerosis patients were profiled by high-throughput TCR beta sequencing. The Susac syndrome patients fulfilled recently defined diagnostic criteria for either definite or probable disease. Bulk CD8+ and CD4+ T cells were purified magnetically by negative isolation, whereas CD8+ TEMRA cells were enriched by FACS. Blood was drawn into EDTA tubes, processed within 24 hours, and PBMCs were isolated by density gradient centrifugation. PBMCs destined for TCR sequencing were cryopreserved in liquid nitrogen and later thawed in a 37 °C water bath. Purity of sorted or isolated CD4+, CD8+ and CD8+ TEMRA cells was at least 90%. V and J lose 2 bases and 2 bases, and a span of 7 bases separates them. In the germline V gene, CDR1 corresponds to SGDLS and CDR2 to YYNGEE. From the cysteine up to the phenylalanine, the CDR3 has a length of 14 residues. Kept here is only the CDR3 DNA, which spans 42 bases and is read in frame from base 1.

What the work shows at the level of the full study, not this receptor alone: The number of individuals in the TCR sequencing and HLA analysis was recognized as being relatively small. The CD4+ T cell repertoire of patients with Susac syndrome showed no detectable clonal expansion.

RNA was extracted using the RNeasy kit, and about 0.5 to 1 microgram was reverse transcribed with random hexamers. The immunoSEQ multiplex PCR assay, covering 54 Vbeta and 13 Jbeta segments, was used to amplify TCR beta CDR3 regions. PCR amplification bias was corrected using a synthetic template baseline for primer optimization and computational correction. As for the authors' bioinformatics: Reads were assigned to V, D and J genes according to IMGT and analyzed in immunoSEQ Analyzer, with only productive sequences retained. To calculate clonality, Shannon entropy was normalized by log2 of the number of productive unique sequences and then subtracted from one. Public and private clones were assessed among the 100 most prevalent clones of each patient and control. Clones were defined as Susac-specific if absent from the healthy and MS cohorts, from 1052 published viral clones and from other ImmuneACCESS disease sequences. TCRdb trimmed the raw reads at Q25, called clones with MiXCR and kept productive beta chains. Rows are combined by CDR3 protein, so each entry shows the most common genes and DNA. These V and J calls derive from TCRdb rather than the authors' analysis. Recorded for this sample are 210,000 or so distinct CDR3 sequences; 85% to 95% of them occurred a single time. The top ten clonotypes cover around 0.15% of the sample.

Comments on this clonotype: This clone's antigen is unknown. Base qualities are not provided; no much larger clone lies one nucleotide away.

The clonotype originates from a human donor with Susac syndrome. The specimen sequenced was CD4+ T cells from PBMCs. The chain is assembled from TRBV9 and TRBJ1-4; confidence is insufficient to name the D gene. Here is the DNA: TGTGCCAGCAGCGTCGGGCAGACTAATGAAAAACTGTTTTTT. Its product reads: CASSVGQTNEKLFF.